This TCR beta chain stems from a study of OX40 agonist ivuxolimab in advanced cancers. CDR3 length: 13 residues. The germline V gene has CDR1 SGHKS and CDR2 YYEKEE (reference sequence). V lost 5 bases, J lost 11 bases, and 12 bases stayed unmatched. Repertoires were generated with immunoSEQ multiplex PCR, while TCRdb's copy carries only in-frame clones and drops some. The table has around 58,000 clones, 75% to 90% seen once. General study points: Certain nonresponding patients likewise had low normalized T-cell clonal expansion.

Comments on this clone: Its matching antigen is unknown.

This specimen was CD4+ or CD8+ T cells sorted from blood, taken in a trial of the OX40 agonist ivuxolimab. The chain employs TRBV5-5 and TRBJ2-7, with 8 nucleotides matching TRBD2. The TCR comes from an adult with an advanced solid tumor such as melanoma, head and neck, liver or kidney cancer. This chain's CDR3 is CASSPDRAGGKYF. CDR3 coding DNA: TGTGCCAGCAGTCCGGATCGGGCGGGGGGAAAGTACTTC.